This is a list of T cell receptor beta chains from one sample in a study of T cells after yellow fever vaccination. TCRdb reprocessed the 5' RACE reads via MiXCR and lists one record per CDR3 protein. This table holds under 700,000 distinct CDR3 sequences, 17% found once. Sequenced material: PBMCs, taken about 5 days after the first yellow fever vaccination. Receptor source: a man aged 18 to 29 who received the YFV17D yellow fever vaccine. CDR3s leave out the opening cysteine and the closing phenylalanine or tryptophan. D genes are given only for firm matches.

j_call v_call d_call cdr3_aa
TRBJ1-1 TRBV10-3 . AISEWFTEAF
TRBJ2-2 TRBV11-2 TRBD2 ASSLGPPGAGGPTGELF
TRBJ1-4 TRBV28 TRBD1 ASSPPGQGIRKLF
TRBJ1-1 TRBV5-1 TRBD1 ASSSGQIAEAF
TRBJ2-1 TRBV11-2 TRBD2 ASSWGLAGVNEQF
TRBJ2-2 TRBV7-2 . ASSLGASRNTGELF
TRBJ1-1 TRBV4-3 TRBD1 ASSQDLTGQRNTEAF
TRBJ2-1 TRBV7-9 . ASIGVDEQF
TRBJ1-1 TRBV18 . ASSPQSASDTEAF
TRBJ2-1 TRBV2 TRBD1 ASSDPARGQGSYEQF
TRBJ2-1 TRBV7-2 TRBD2 ASRIVAGVNEQF
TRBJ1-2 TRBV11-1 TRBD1 ASSPAGAGGRYGYT
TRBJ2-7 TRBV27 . ASSSVQGNEQY
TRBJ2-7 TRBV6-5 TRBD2 ASSHLTSGGLGEQY
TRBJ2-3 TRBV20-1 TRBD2 SAEVAGGATDTQY
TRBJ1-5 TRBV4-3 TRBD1 ASSQVDRNSNQPQH
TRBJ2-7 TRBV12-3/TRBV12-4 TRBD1 ASRQGQGATYEQY
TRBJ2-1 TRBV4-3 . ASSFLHSDTGNEQF
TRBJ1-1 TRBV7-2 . ASSPRPGRLDTEAF
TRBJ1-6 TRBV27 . ASSTSRVRSSYNSPLH